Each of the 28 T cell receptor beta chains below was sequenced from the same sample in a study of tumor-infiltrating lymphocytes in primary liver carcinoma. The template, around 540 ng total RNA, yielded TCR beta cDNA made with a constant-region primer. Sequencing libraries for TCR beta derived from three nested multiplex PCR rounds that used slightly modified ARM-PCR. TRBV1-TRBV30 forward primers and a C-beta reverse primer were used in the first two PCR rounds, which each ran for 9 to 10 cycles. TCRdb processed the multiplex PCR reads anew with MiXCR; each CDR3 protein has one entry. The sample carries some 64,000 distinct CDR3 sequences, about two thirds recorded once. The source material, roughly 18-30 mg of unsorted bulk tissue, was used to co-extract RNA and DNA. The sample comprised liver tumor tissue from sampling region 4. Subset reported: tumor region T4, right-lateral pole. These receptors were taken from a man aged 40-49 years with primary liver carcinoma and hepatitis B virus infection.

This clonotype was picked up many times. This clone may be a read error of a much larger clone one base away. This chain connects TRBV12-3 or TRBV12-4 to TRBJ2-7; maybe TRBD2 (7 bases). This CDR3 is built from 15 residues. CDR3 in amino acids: CASSLGSGGPYGQYF. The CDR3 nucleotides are TGTGCCAGCAGTTTAGGATCGGGGGGCCCCTACGGGCAGTACTTC.

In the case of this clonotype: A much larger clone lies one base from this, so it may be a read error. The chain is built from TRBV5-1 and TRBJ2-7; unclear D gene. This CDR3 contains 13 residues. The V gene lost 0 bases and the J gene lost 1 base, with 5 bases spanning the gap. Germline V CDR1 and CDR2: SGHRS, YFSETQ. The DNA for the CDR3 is TGCGCCAGCAGCTTGGTGATGTCCTACGAGCAGTACTTC. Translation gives CASSLVMSYEQYF.

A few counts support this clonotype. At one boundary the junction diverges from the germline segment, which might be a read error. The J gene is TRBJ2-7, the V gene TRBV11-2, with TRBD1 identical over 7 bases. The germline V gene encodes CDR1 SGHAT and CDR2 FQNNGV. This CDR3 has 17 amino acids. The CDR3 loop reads CASSLILVQGVWGEQYF. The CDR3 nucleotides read TGTGCTAGCAGCTTAATTCTAGTTCAGGGGGTATGGGGCGAGCAGTACTTC.

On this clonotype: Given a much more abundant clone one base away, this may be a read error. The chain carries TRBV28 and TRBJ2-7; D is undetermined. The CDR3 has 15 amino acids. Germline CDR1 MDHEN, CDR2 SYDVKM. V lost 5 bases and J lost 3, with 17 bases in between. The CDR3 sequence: CASSEIRLRFYEQYF. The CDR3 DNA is TGTGCCAGCAGTGAAATCAGGCTCCGCTTCTACGAGCAGTACTTC.

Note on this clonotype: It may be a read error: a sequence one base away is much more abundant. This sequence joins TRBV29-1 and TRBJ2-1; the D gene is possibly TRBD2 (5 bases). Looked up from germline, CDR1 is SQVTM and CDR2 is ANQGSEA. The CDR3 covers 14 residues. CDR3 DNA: TGCAGCGTCCAATCGGGAAACTCCTACAATGAGGAGTTCTTC. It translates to CSVQSGNSYNEEFF.

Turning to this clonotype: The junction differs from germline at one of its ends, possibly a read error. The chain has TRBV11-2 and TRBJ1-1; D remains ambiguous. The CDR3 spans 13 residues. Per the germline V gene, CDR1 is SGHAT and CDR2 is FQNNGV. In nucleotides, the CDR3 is TGTGCCAGCGGCTTAGGCCTGAACACTGAAGCCTTCTTT. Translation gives CASGLGLNTEAFF.

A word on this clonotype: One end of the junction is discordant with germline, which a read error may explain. CDR3 sequence: CVSGSEAGRRDTQYF. Written as DNA, the CDR3 is TGTGTTAGTGGTTCCGAGGCGGGACGCAGAGATACGCAGTATTTT. The rearrangement links TRBV12-5 to TRBJ2-3; the D gene is possibly TRBD2 (6 bases). This CDR3 is built from 15 residues. The germline CDR1 and CDR2 sequences are LGHNT and FRNRAP.

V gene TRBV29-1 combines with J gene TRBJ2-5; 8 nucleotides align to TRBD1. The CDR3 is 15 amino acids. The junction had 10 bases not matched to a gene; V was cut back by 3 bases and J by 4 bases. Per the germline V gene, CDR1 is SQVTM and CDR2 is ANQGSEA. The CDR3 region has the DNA TGCAGCGTTGATGCGGGCAGGGGGCGAGCAGAGACCCAGTACTTC. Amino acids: CSVDAGRGRAETQYF. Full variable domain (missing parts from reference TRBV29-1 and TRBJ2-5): SAVISQKPSRDICQRGTSLTIQCQVDSQVTMMFWYRQQPGQSLTLIATANQGSEATYESGFVIDKFPISRPNLTFSTLTVSNMSPEDSSIYLCSVDAGRGRAETQYFGPGTRLLVL.

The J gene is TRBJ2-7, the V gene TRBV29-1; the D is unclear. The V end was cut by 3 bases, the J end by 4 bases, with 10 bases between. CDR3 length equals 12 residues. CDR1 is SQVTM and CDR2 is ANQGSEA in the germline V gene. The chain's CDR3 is CSVDSAEYEQYF. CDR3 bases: TGCAGCGTTGACTCCGCAGAATACGAGCAGTACTTC.

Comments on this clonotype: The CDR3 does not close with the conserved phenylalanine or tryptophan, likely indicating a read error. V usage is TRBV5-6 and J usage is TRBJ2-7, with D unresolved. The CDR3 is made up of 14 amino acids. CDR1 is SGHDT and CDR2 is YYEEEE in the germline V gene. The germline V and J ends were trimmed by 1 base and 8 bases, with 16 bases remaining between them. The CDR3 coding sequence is TGTGCCAGCAGCTTGTTCCTCTTCTCCTATAAGCAGTACCTC. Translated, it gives CASSLFLFSYKQYL.

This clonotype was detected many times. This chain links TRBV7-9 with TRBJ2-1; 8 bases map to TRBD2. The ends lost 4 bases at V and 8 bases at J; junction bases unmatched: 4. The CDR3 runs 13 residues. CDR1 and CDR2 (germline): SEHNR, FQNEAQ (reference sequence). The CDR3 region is CASSSRLAYEQFF. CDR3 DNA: TGTGCCAGCAGCTCGAGACTAGCGTATGAGCAGTTCTTC.

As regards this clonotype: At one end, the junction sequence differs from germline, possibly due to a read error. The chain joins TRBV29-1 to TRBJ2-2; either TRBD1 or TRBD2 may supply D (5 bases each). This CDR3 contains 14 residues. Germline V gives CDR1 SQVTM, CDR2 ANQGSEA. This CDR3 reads CSVPRSRGTGELYF. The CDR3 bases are TGCAGCGTTCCACGTAGCCGAGGGACCGGGGAGCTGTATTTT.

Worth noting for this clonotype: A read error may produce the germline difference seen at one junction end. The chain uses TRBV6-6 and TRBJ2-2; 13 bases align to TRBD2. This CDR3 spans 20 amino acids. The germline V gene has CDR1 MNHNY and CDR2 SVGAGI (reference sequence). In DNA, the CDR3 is TGTGTCAGCAGTCGGCTCGTGGGACTAGCGGGGCCAACGAGCACCGGGGAGCTGTTTTTT. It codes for CVSSRLVGLAGPTSTGELFF.

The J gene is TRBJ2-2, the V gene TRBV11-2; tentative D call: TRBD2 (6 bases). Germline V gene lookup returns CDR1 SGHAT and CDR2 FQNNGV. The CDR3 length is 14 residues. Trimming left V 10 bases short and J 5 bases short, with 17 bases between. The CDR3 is CANIPDYWTGELFF. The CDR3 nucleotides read TGTGCCAACATCCCGGACTATTGGACCGGGGAGCTGTTTTTT.

The chain's CDR3 is CASDLALGGAKTGELFF. The CDR3 nucleotides read TGTGCCAGCGACTTAGCATTAGGAGGGGCTAAGACCGGGGAGCTGTTTTTT. V gene TRBV11-2 combines with J gene TRBJ2-2; D is possibly TRBD2 (6 bases). Between the trimmed V and J ends, which lost 8 bases and 5 bases, there was a span of 24 bases. Germline CDR1 reads SGHAT; CDR2 reads FQNNGV. The CDR3 has 17 residues.

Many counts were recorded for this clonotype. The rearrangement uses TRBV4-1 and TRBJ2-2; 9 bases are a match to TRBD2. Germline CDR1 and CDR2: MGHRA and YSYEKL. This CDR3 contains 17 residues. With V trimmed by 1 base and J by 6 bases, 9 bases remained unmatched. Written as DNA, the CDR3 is TGCGCCAGCAGCCAAGTTCCGCTAGCGGGACGTGCCGGGGAGCTGTTTTTT. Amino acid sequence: CASSQVPLAGRAGELFF.

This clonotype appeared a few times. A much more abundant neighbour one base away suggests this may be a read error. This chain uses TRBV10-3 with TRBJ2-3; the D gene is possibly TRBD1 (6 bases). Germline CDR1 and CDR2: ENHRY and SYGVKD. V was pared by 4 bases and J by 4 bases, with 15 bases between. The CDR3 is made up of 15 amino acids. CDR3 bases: TGTGCCATCAGTGCGGAAGGGGGTCCCGCAGATACGCAGTATTTT. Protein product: CAISAEGGPADTQYF.

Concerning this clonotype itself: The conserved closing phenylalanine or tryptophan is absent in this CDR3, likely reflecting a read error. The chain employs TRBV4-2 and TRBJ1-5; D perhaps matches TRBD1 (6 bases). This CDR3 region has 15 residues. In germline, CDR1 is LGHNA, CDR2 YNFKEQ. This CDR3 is CVSSQGGESNQPQHS. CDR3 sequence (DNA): TGTGTCAGCAGCCAAGGGGGGGAAAGCAATCAGCCCCAGCATTCT.

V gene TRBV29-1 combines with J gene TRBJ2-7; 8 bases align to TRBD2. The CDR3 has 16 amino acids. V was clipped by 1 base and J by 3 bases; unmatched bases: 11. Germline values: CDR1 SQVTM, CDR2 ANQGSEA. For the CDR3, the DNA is TGCAGCGTTGAAGGGGAGCCGACTAGCGCGGACTACGAGCAGTACTTC. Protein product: CSVEGEPTSADYEQYF.

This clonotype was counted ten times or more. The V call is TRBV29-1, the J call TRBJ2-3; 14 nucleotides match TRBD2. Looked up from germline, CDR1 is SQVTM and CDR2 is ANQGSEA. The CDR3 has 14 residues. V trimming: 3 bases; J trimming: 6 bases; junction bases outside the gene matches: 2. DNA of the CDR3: TGCAGCGTTGAGGGACTAGCGGGAGTGGATACGCAGTATTTT. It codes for CSVEGLAGVDTQYF.

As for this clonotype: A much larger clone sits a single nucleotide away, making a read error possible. CDR3 nucleotides: TGTGTCAGCAGCTTCAATGAAGATACGCAGTATTTT. Protein sequence: CVSSFNEDTQYF. V is TRBV11-3 and J is TRBJ2-3; no reliable D call. From germline, CDR1 is SGHNT and CDR2 YENEEA. CDR3 length: 12 residues.

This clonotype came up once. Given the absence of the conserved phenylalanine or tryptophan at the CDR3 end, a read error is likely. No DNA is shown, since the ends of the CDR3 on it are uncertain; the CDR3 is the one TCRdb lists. The CDR3: CASSTQGSYEQCL. The V call is TRBV14, the J call TRBJ2-7; TRBD1 reflects the table's D call only, with no check against the DNA. Germline CDR1 reads SGHDN; CDR2 reads FVKESK. The CDR3 length is 13 residues, termini included.

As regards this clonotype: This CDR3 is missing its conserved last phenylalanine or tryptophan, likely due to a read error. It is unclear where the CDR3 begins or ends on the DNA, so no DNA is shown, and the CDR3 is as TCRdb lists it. CDR3 in amino acids: CASSLTVGGTQYL. This sequence joins TRBV12-3 or TRBV12-4 and TRBJ2-5; TRBD1 reflects the table's D call only, with no check against the DNA. The CDR3 adds up to 13 amino acids, both ends counted.

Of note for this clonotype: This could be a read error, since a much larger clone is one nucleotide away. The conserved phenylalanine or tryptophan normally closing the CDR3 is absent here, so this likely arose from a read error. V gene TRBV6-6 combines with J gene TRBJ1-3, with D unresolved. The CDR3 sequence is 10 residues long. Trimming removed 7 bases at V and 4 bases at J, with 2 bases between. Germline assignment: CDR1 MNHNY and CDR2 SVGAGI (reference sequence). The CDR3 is CASTGNTIYL. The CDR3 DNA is TGTGCCAGCACCGGAAACACCATATATTTA.

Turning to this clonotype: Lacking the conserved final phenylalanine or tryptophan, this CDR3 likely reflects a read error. The CDR3 region has the DNA TGTGCCAGCAGTGAAGGGTGGTGGCTTGCCGGGGAGCTGTTTCTT. Its protein is CASSEGWWLAGELFL. The V call is TRBV6-1, the J call TRBJ2-2; D is ambiguous. CDR1 is MNHNS and CDR2 is SASEGT in the germline V gene. This CDR3 spans 15 amino acids. V lost 1 base, J lost 6 bases, and 12 bases lay in between.

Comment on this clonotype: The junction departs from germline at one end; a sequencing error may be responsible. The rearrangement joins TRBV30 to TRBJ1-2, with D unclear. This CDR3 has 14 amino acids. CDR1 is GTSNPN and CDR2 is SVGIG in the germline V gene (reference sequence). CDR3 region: CAWSRHRTDYSYTF. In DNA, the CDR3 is TGTGCCTGGAGCCGACACAGAACAGACTATAGCTACACCTTC.

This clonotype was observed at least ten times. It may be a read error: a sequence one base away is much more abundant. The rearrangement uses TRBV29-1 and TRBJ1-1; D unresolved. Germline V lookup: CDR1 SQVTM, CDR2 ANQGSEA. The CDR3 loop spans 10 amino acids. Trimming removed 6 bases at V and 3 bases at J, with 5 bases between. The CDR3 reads CSVPDTEAFF. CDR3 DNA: TGCAGCGTACCTGACACTGAAGCTTTCTTT.

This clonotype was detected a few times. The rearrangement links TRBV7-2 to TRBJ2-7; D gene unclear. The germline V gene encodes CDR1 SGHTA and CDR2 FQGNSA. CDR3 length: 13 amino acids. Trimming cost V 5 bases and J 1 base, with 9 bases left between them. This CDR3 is CASSPGRSYEQYF. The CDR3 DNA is TGTGCCAGCAGCCCTGGTAGATCCTACGAGCAGTACTTC.